This T cell receptor beta chain was identified in a study of Ad26.COV2.S vaccination and SARS-CoV-2 variants. The overall study: Ad26.COV2.S arm of COV1001 included the donor. In the study, Ad26.COV2.S was injected intramuscularly once, or twice 56 days apart. Study-wide results and limits: The authors reported substantial breadth in spike-specific CD8+ and CD4+ T cell responses after vaccination.

Of note for this clone: What it binds is not known.

Data came from immunoSEQ multiplex PCR; TCRdb stores just in-frame clones and leaves some out. The repertoire has 200,000 to 300,000 clones, approximately 90% of them found once; the top ten carry around a tenth. Documented treatment: over 15 received Ad26.COV2.S at low or high dose, single or two shots; 5 received placebo; per-sample allocation not given. Sampling took place 63 days after the first vaccine or placebo injection. Participants' vaccine, an Ad26 vector, delivered Wuhan-strain SARS-CoV-2 spike. Trimming shortened V by 3 bases and J by 3 bases, and 21 bases separated the two germline ends. CDR1 is MGHDK and CDR2 is SYGVNS in the germline V gene. The CDR3 has 17 residues.

Here the sequenced sample was peripheral blood, taken in a trial of Ad26.COV2.S vaccine versus placebo. This TCR was sampled from a person aged 18-65 years who received the Ad26.COV2.S COVID-19 vaccine or a placebo. The gene calls are TRBV25-1 and TRBJ2-7; D is unresolved. As DNA, the CDR3 is TGTGCCAGCAGTGATTCATACCCCGCGACACAAGACTACGAGCAGTACTTC. Its protein is CASSDSYPATQDYEQYF.